This TCR beta chain derives from a study of immune evolution from preneoplasia to lung adenocarcinoma. This CDR3 comprises 14 residues. The germline gives CDR1 MNHEY, CDR2 SMNVEV (reference sequence). V was clipped by 5 bases and J by 1 base, with 11 bases between them. Only in-frame clones appear in the TCRdb table, and some are missing; sequencing was by immunoSEQ multiplex PCR. Altogether thousands of clones are present, roughly 84% being singletons, with the ten largest covering 6.3%. The chain recombines TRBV27 with TRBJ1-1; possible D gene TRBD1, 5 bases. The sequence came from a person aged 50 or older with lung adenocarcinoma. The sample taken for sequencing was FFPE minimally invasive lung adenocarcinoma tissue. The DNA for the CDR3 is TGTGCCAGCAGTACAGGACTAACGAACACTGAAGCTTTCTTT. The encoded protein is CASSTGLTNTEAFF.